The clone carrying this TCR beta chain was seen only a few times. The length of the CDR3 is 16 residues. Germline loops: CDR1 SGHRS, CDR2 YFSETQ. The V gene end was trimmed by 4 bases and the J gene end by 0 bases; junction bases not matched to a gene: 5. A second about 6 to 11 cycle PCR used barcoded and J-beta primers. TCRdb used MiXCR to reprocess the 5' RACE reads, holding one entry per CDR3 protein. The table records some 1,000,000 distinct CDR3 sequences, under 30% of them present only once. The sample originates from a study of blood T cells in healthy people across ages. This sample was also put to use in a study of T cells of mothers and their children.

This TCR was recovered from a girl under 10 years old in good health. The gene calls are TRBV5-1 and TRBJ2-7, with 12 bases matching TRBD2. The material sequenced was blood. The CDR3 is CASSQGLAGSSYEQYF. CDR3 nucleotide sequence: TGCGCCAGCAGCCAAGGACTAGCGGGAAGCTCCTACGAGCAGTACTTC.